The 15 T cell receptor beta chains below come from one sample, sequenced in a study of T cell responses to AZD1222 COVID-19 vaccine. Clones were sequenced by immunoSEQ multiplex PCR, and TCRdb holds only the in-frame ones, with some missing. The sample contains about 88,000 clones, about 88% of which appear only once. The sample was peripheral blood, taken 28 days after the second AZD1222 dose. These receptors all come from an adult who received the AZD1222 COVID-19 vaccine.

This chain joins TRBV2 and TRBJ1-1; no clear D. The germline CDR1 and CDR2 sequences are SNHLY and FYNNEI. CDR3 size: 13 residues. Between the trimmed V and J ends, which lost 1 base and 8 bases, there was a span of 11 bases. The CDR3 spells CASSEGPPGEAFF. CDR3 in DNA: TGTGCCAGCAGTGAAGGCCCCCCCGGGGAAGCTTTCTTT.

The genes are TRBV5-1 and TRBJ2-5; TRBD1 matches 8 bases. The V gene end was trimmed by 4 bases and the J gene end by 5 bases; junction bases not matched to a gene: 13. This CDR3 contains 16 residues. From germline, CDR1 is SGHRS and CDR2 YFSETQ. The CDR3 nucleotides read TGCGCCAGCAGCCCCACCAGGACAGGGAGTCGGGAGACCCAGTACTTC. Translated: CASSPTRTGSRETQYF.

This chain joins TRBV29-1 and TRBJ1-1; D is possibly TRBD1 (5 bases). V was trimmed by 3 bases and J by 4 bases, leaving 15 bases between them. CDR1 is SQVTM and CDR2 is ANQGSEA in the germline V gene. This CDR3 is 14 amino acids long. In nucleotides, the CDR3 is TGCAGCGTTGACCGGCGGGGGGAAGGCACTGAAGCTTTCTTT. The encoded protein is CSVDRRGEGTEAFF.

V and J are TRBV5-1 and TRBJ2-5; 9 bases fit TRBD1. V gave up 4 bases and J gave up 5 bases; unmatched junction bases: 9. The CDR3 runs to 15 residues. The V gene's germline CDR1 is SGHRS and CDR2 YFSETQ. CDR3 in amino acids: CASSATTGGQETQYF. CDR3 in DNA: TGCGCCAGCAGCGCCACTACAGGGGGCCAGGAGACCCAGTACTTC.

The chain joins TRBV2 to TRBJ1-1, with 7 bases lining up with TRBD1. Germline V lookup: CDR1 SNHLY, CDR2 FYNNEI. Trimming at V came to 1 base and at J to 4 bases, leaving 6 bases not matched to a gene. The CDR3 sequence is 15 residues long. CDR3 nucleotide sequence: TGTGCCAGCAGTGAAGAACAGGGGTTTCCCACTGAAGCTTTCTTT. Amino acids: CASSEEQGFPTEAFF.

In this sample, this clone turned up once. The chain carries TRBV5-8 and TRBJ2-5; D possibly corresponds to TRBD2 (5 bases). In germline, CDR1 is SGHTS, CDR2 YDEGEE. V shed 7 bases and J shed 2 bases, with 6 bases lying between them. The CDR3 is made up of 11 amino acids. This CDR3 is CASERQETQYF. The CDR3 nucleotides read TGTGCCAGCGAGCGGCAAGAGACCCAGTACTTC.

The rearrangement links TRBV3-1 (or the pseudogene TRBV3-2) to TRBJ2-5, with unresolved D. CDR3 length: 14 residues. The V gene lost 3 bases and the J gene lost 4 bases, with 12 bases spanning the gap. CDR1 and CDR2 (germline): LGHDT, YNNKEL (reference sequence). The CDR3 reads CASSQNSARETQYF. The CDR3 DNA is TGTGCCAGCAGCCAGAACTCCGCTCGAGAGACCCAGTACTTC.

The chain couples TRBV5-1 to TRBJ1-1; 8 bases line up with TRBD1. There are 13 residues in the CDR3. Germline V CDR1 and CDR2: SGHRS, YFSETQ. The trim removed 3 bases at V and 11 bases at J, leaving 9 bases unmatched. CDR3 loop: CASSWDGQGKAFF. CDR3 DNA: TGCGCCAGCAGCTGGGACGGACAGGGTAAGGCTTTCTTT.

This clone has just one count. The rearrangement uses TRBV4-2 and TRBJ2-2, with 7 bases matching TRBD1. Germline CDR1 LGHNA, CDR2 YNFKEQ. The CDR3 totals 17 residues. The trim removed 6 bases at V and 0 bases at J, leaving 10 bases unmatched. CDR3: CASSLPSGTANTGELFF. CDR3 sequence (DNA): TGTGCCAGCAGTCTCCCATCCGGGACAGCGAACACCGGGGAGCTGTTTTTT.

The chain combines TRBV3-1 (or the pseudogene TRBV3-2) with TRBJ2-1, with a weak D call TRBD1 (5 bases). V was trimmed by 5 bases and J by 9 bases, leaving 14 bases between them. CDR1 LGHDT and CDR2 YNNKEL come from the germline V gene (reference sequence). CDR3 length: 13 amino acids. The CDR3 region has the DNA TGTGCCAGCAGCTCCCAGGGTGCCACTGAGCAGTTCTTC. Protein product: CASSSQGATEQFF.

The chain joins TRBV4-1 to TRBJ1-1; D is unresolved. This CDR3 contains 15 residues. V lost 2 bases to trimming and J lost 1 base, with 11 bases between them. Germline-derived CDR1 and CDR2 are MGHRA and YSYEKL. The CDR3 loop reads CASSQPLRRNTEAFF. The CDR3, as DNA: TGCGCCAGCAGCCAACCACTCAGGCGGAACACTGAAGCTTTCTTT.

V and J are TRBV28 and TRBJ2-1, with 11 bases matching TRBD2. The CDR3 is 16 amino acids. From germline, CDR1 is MDHEN and CDR2 SYDVKM. Trimming removed 3 bases from V and 3 bases from J; junction bases left unmatched: 4. The CDR3 DNA sequence: TGTGCCAGCAGTTTTACCCTAGCGGGGGGCTACAATGAGCAGTTCTTC. It yields the protein CASSFTLAGGYNEQFF.

This chain links TRBV21-1 with TRBJ1-5. TRBV21-1 is a pseudogene. This CDR3 is 15 amino acids long. DNA of the CDR3: TGTGCCAGCAGCAAAACTCTCCGTAGCAATCAGCCCCAGCATTTT. As protein: CASSKTLRSNQPQHF.

The rearrangement links TRBV7-2 to TRBJ2-1; perhaps TRBD2 as D (5 bases). Trimming left V 1 base short and J 12 bases short, with 16 bases between. The CDR3 has 14 residues. CDR1 SGHTA and CDR2 FQGNSA come from the germline V gene. The CDR3 loop is CASSLGAGPKRQFF. Written as DNA, the CDR3 is TGTGCCAGCAGCTTAGGGGCGGGCCCCAAAAGGCAGTTCTTC.

The chain carries TRBV6-5 and TRBJ1-1; 7 bases map to TRBD1. This CDR3 has 12 residues. The trim removed 7 bases at V and 8 bases at J, leaving 7 bases unmatched. The germline V gene has CDR1 MNHEY and CDR2 SVGAGI. In nucleotides, the CDR3 is TGTGCCAGCAATGTTTGGACAGGCGAAGCTTTCTTT. It yields the protein CASNVWTGEAFF.